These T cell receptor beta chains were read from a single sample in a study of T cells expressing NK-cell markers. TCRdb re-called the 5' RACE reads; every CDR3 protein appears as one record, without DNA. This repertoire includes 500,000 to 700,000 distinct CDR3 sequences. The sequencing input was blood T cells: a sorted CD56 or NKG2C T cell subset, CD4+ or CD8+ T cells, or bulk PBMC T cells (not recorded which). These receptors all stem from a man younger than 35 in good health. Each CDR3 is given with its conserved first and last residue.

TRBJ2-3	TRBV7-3	CASSSRGADTQYF
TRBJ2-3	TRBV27	CASSLSILASYPTDTQYF
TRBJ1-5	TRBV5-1	CASSWRLGDQPQHF
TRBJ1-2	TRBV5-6	CASSSGAYGYTF
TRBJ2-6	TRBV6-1	CASRIRDSGPNGANVLTF
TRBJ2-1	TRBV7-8	CASSLGGPNNEQFF
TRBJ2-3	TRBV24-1	CATSGLFEDTQYF
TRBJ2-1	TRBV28	CASRAVFEQFF
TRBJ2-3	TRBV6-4	CASSERPTSGSGDTQYF
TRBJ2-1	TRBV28	CASRLPETEQFF
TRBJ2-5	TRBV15	CATSARHQETQYF
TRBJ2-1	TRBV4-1	CASSQYQGSSNEQFF
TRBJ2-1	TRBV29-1	CSVALRLEPAEFF
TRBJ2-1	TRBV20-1	CSARDSRRLAGGDYNEQFF
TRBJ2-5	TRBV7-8	CASSWKETQYF
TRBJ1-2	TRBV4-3	CASSDDRPFGYTF
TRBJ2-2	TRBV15	CATSRGDEGGFQTGELFF
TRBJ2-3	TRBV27	CASTGLRTDTQYF
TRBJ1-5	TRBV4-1	CASSQAGSQPQHF
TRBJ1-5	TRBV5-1	CASSPDRFDQPQHF
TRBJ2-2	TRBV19	CASKIRQDGLGGELFF
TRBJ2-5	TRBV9	CASSPGQGVETQYF
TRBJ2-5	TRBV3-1	CASSPQLAQQETQYF
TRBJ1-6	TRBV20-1	CSAGGTGDSPLHF
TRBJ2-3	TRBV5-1	CASSSGLAGGIASTDTQYF
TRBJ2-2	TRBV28	CASFGLGAGELFF
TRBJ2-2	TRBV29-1	CSAGSSIGELFF
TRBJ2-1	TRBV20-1	CSARAGGGPLDEQFF
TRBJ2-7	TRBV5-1	CASNSLLAGDLSEQYF
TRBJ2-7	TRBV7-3	CASSLQGPGLPLGEQYF
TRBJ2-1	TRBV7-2	CASSPSAGHNEQFF
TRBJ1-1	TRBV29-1	CSGEGTPEDTEAFF
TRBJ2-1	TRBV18	CASSPSGGREYEQFF
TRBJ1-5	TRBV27	CASSPVGGEVVQHF
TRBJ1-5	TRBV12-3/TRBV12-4	CASSLVIGQPQHF
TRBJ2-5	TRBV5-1	CASSLDQQTLFQETQYF
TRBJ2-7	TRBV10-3	CAISASQTEVYEQYF
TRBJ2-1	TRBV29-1	CSVGRGAGSNEQFF
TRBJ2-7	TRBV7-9	CASSSTDPMGEQYF
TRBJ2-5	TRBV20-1	CSARQEAQETQYF